Below, 28 T cell receptor beta chains from the same sample are listed, as sequenced in a study of shared clonotypes between healthy human individuals. Data came from immunoSEQ multiplex PCR; TCRdb stores just in-frame clones and leaves some out. Among 2.3 million or so clones listed, 93% were seen once. What was sequenced was naive CD4+ T cells from PBMCs. Subset in this sample: CD45RA+ positively selected. These TCRs come from a man aged 18 to 29 in good health. Some clones in this sample may be carry-over from other donors' samples.

The chain is built from TRBV6-1 and TRBJ2-7; no clear D. This CDR3 is 14 amino acids long. Trimming removed 4 bases from V and 2 bases from J, with 12 bases in between. Germline CDR1 and CDR2: MNHNS and SASEGT. CDR3 region: CASSGRTLPYEQYF. The CDR3 nucleotides are TGTGCCAGCAGTGGTAGAACACTTCCCTACGAGCAGTACTTC.

Of note for this clone: An end of the junction does not agree with germline; a read error may underlie this. This chain joins TRBV2 and TRBJ2-7, with TRBD2 matching 12 bases. CDR3 length: 15 residues. Germline assignment: CDR1 SNHLY and CDR2 FYNNEI. CDR3 DNA: TGTGCCAGCAGTGGCTCCGCTAGCGGGAGGGCCGCCATTGACTTC. Protein product: CASSGSASGRAAIDF. The variable domain in full, with the rest retrieved from reference TRBV2 and TRBJ2-7, is EPEVTQTPSHQVTQMGQEVILRCVPISNHLYFYWYRQILGQKVEFLVSFYNNEISEKSEIFDDQFSVERPDGSNFTLKIRSTKLEDSAMYFCASSGSASGRAAIDFGPGTRLTVT.

This rearrangement joins TRBV4-2 to TRBJ2-7; 9 bases map to TRBD2. Germline V CDR1 and CDR2: LGHNA, YNFKEQ. CDR3 length: 16 amino acids. With V trimmed by 1 base and J by 2 bases, 6 bases remained unmatched. The CDR3 region is CASSQVSSGTTYEQYF. The CDR3 nucleotides read TGTGCCAGCAGCCAAGTTTCTAGCGGGACTACCTACGAGCAGTACTTC.

The genes are TRBV6-5 and TRBJ2-5; D may match TRBD1 or TRBD2 (5 bases each). From germline, CDR1 is MNHEY and CDR2 SVGAGI. V was trimmed by 8 bases and J by 3 bases, leaving 10 bases between them. The length of the CDR3 is 12 residues. The CDR3 region is CASAGTEETQYF. The CDR3 DNA reads as TGTGCCAGCGCCGGGACCGAAGAGACCCAGTACTTC.

The chain links TRBV28 to TRBJ1-2; perhaps TRBD1 as D (5 bases). CDR3 length: 14 amino acids. With 8 bases removed from V and 8 bases from J, the gap between germline ends came to 21 bases. Germline V lookup: CDR1 MDHEN, CDR2 SYDVKM. In DNA form, the CDR3 reads TGTGCCAGCCGATATCCAGGGATAGCGGGGGGCTACACCTTC. Encoded protein: CASRYPGIAGGYTF.

The chain combines TRBV28 with TRBJ2-5, with D unclear. The closer fit of TRBJ2-7 to the DNA end suggests the J call may be wrong. Germline V CDR1 and CDR2: MDHEN, SYDVKM. The length of the CDR3 is 11 residues. CDR3 region: CASRINYEQYF. CDR3 nucleotides: TGTGCCAGCAGAATTAACTACGAGCAGTACTTC.

The rearrangement joins TRBV28 to TRBJ1-5; D might be TRBD1 (5 bases). Germline CDR1 reads MDHEN; CDR2 reads SYDVKM. V was cut by 6 bases and J by 0 bases, with 15 bases left in between. The CDR3 contains 16 residues. CDR3 bases: TGTGCCAGCAGCCCACCGGGGGACCTTAGCAATCAGCCCCAGCATTTT. Amino acids: CASSPPGDLSNQPQHF.

V and J are TRBV29-1 and TRBJ2-5; 8 bases align to TRBD2. The J call could be wrong; TRBJ2-7 is a better fit for the DNA end. The germline CDR1 and CDR2 sequences are SQVTM and ANQGSEA. This CDR3 spans 13 amino acids. The CDR3 loop is CSVAGTRGYEQYF. CDR3 DNA: TGCAGCGTTGCCGGGACTAGGGGCTACGAGCAGTACTTC.

This clone was seen only a few times. The rearrangement uses TRBV11-2 and TRBJ2-1, with TRBD2 identical over 8 bases. Looked up from germline, CDR1 is SGHAT and CDR2 is FQNNGV. The V and J ends lost 5 bases and 4 bases, in that order; junction bases with no gene match: 10. The CDR3 is 16 amino acids. CDR3 bases: TGTGCCAGCAGCCCTAGACTAGCGAAAATTTACAATGAGCAGTTCTTC. Encoded protein: CASSPRLAKIYNEQFF.

This chain uses TRBV7-2 with TRBJ2-5; D remains ambiguous. V lost 5 bases and J lost 5, with 21 bases in between. This CDR3 has 16 residues. Per germline, CDR1 SGHTA and CDR2 FQGNSA. The CDR3 region is CASSPPAIKGRETQYF. The CDR3 DNA reads as TGTGCCAGCAGCCCACCGGCCATAAAGGGTAGGGAGACCCAGTACTTC.

The rearrangement uses TRBV27 and TRBJ1-1; D possibly corresponds to TRBD1 (5 bases). The CDR3 is made up of 16 amino acids. V gave up 1 base and J gave up 0 bases, with 12 bases separating them. From germline, CDR1 is MNHEY and CDR2 SMNVEV (reference sequence). The CDR3 DNA reads as TGTGCCAGCAGTTTATTTTCAGGGTTGGTGAACACTGAAGCTTTCTTT. Residues: CASSLFSGLVNTEAFF.

The rearrangement joins TRBV28 to TRBJ2-7; D not resolved. The V gene's germline CDR1 is MDHEN and CDR2 SYDVKM. Trimming cost V 4 bases and J 5 bases, with 9 bases left between them. This CDR3 spans 12 amino acids. The CDR3 coding sequence is TGTGCCAGCAGTTGGCGGTGGAACGAGCAGTACTTC. This encodes CASSWRWNEQYF.

As DNA, the CDR3 is TGTGCCAGCAGTTTATTGCAGGGGTGGTACGAGCAGTACTTC. Amino acids: CASSLLQGWYEQYF. The J gene is TRBJ2-7, the V gene TRBV27, with D perhaps TRBD1 (6 bases). V lost 1 base and J lost 4, with 11 bases in between. Germline assignment: CDR1 MNHEY and CDR2 SMNVEV (reference sequence). The CDR3 length is 14 residues.

V usage is TRBV7-2 and J usage is TRBJ1-5, with D possibly TRBD1 on 5 matching bases. The V end lost 5 bases, the J end lost 1 base, and 12 bases lay between the germline ends. The CDR3 spans 15 residues. Germline V CDR1 and CDR2: SGHTA, FQGNSA. The CDR3 sequence: CASSPGVWSNQPQHF. DNA for the CDR3: TGTGCCAGCAGCCCGGGGGTTTGGAGCAATCAGCCCCAGCATTTT.

The chain recombines TRBV28 with TRBJ1-2; 11 bases agree with TRBD1. The V gene end was trimmed by 6 bases and the J gene end by 4 bases; junction bases not matched to a gene: 10. This CDR3 is built from 16 residues. From germline, CDR1 is MDHEN and CDR2 SYDVKM. The CDR3 spells CASRQSTGTGGYGYTF. The CDR3 DNA reads TGTGCCAGCAGACAGAGCACCGGGACAGGGGGCTATGGCTACACCTTC.

The chain couples TRBV6-1 to TRBJ2-3; D possibly corresponds to TRBD1 (6 bases). Between the trimmed V and J ends, which lost 2 bases and 2 bases, there was a span of 17 bases. Germline CDR1 MNHNS, CDR2 SASEGT. The CDR3 has 17 residues. CDR3 sequence reads: CASSEPRDNPATDTQYF. CDR3 DNA sequence: TGTGCCAGCAGTGAACCAAGGGACAACCCGGCCACAGATACGCAGTATTTT.

The chain carries TRBV5-1 and TRBJ2-1; unclear D gene. The V gene lost 0 bases and the J gene lost 4 bases, with 11 bases spanning the gap. CDR1 and CDR2 (germline): SGHRS, YFSETQ. The CDR3 contains 15 residues. The CDR3, as DNA: TGCGCCAGCAGCTTGGTTCATAGTCAGTACAATGAGCAGTTCTTC. Its translation: CASSLVHSQYNEQFF.

The V gene is TRBV28, the J gene TRBJ2-1; TRBD2 is a possible D gene (7 bases). V dropped 2 bases and J dropped 4 bases, with 18 bases sitting between them. CDR1 and CDR2 from the germline V gene are MDHEN and SYDVKM. The CDR3 sequence is 17 residues long. The CDR3 nucleotides are TGTGCCAGCAGTTTAGGGGGGGCGGGACAACTATACAATGAGCAGTTCTTC. Its translation is CASSLGGAGQLYNEQFF.

This chain links TRBV19 with TRBJ2-4; D remains ambiguous. V shed 1 base and J shed 6 bases, with 1 base lying between them. Germline CDR1 and CDR2: LNHDA and SQIVND (reference sequence). The CDR3 loop spans 11 amino acids. The CDR3, as DNA: TGTGCCAGTAGTATAGGAAACATTCAGTACTTC. This encodes CASSIGNIQYF.

This clone has just one count. This chain links TRBV28 with TRBJ2-7; D gene unclear. The CDR3 contains 12 residues. The germline CDR1 and CDR2 sequences are MDHEN and SYDVKM. V was clipped by 5 bases and J by 2 bases, with 7 bases between them. In DNA form, the CDR3 reads TGTGCCAGCAGTATAGGAACCTACGAGCAGTACTTC. Translated: CASSIGTYEQYF.

V gene TRBV27 combines with J gene TRBJ2-7; possibly TRBD2 for D (5 bases). This CDR3 region has 16 residues. Germline loops: CDR1 MNHEY, CDR2 SMNVEV (reference sequence). V lost 3 bases and J lost 5, with 20 bases in between. The CDR3 DNA follows: TGTGCCAGCAGTTTTGCCTCCCGTCTCGAGGGCGACGAGCAGTACTTC. Translating it yields CASSFASRLEGDEQYF.

The chain is built from TRBV2 and TRBJ2-3; 7 nucleotides align to TRBD1. Germline CDR1 is SNHLY and CDR2 is FYNNEI. CDR3 length: 14 amino acids. V was clipped by 6 bases and J by 6 bases; unmatched bases: 9. For the CDR3, the DNA is TGTGCCAGCAGAGACGGGACAGTCTTGGATACGCAGTATTTT. Residues: CASRDGTVLDTQYF.

The rearrangement uses TRBV6-4 and TRBJ2-6; D is undetermined. The CDR3 has 14 residues. The V and J ends lost 1 base and 2 bases respectively, with 3 bases between them. Germline V CDR1 and CDR2: MRHNA, SNTAGT. CDR3 protein: CASSDWAGANVLTF. In DNA, the CDR3 is TGTGCCAGCAGTGACTGGGCTGGGGCCAACGTCCTGACTTTC.

The rearrangement uses TRBV4-1 and TRBJ1-1; D is perhaps TRBD1 (5 bases). Germline values: CDR1 MGHRA, CDR2 YSYEKL. V was clipped by 1 base and J by 3 bases, with 12 bases between them. CDR3 length: 15 amino acids. Here the CDR3 reads CASSQGFVGDTEAFF. The CDR3 DNA sequence: TGCGCCAGCAGCCAAGGGTTCGTGGGGGACACTGAAGCTTTCTTT.

This clone was seen a single time. The chain employs TRBV28 and TRBJ2-5; D gene ambiguous. The CDR3 totals 15 residues. Germline CDR1 and CDR2: MDHEN and SYDVKM. Deletions cut 3 bases from V and 2 bases from J, with 13 bases between. The CDR3 sequence is CASSFQASQQETQYF. The CDR3 region has the DNA TGTGCCAGCAGTTTCCAGGCCTCCCAACAAGAGACCCAGTACTTC. The full variable domain, completed using reference TRBV28 and TRBJ2-5, is DVKVTQSSRYLVKRTGEKVFLECVQDMDHENMFWYRQDPGLGLRLIYFSYDVKMKEKGDIPEGYSVSREKKERFSLILESASTNQTSMYLCASSFQASQQETQYFGPGTRLLVL.

The chain has TRBV6-1 and TRBJ1-2, with D tentatively TRBD1 (5 bases). The CDR3 consists of 13 residues. Germline CDR1 MNHNS, CDR2 SASEGT. The V end lost 7 bases, the J end lost 2 bases, and 11 bases lay between the germline ends. The CDR3: CASNHRSNYGYTF. As DNA, the CDR3 is TGTGCCAGCAACCACAGGTCCAACTATGGCTACACCTTC.

This clone appeared once. The chain has TRBV6-5 and TRBJ2-7, with D tentatively TRBD1 (5 bases). The CDR3 has 12 residues. Germline V CDR1 and CDR2: MNHEY, SVGAGI. Trimming shortened V by 8 bases and J by 3 bases, and 11 bases separated the two germline ends. DNA for the CDR3: TGTGCCAGCGGCAGGGAAGGCTACGAGCAGTACTTC. Translated: CASGREGYEQYF.

The chain is built from TRBV19 and TRBJ1-5, with 10 bases that match TRBD1. There are 17 residues in the CDR3. The J segment lost 4 bases and the V segment lost 3 bases, leaving 9 bases of the junction unmatched. From germline, CDR1 is LNHDA and CDR2 SQIVND (reference sequence). CDR3 DNA: TGTGCCAGTAGTATCCGACCCGGGACAGGGGAAAATCAGCCCCAGCATTTT. Its protein is CASSIRPGTGENQPQHF.